The 14 T cell receptor beta chains presented below share a single source sample, sequenced in a study of blood T cell repertoires in COVID-19. Sequenced by immunoSEQ multiplex PCR; TCRdb stores in-frame clones only, minus some. Of about 150,000 clones in the sample, 70% to 90% were seen once. Sequencing input: peripheral blood. Receptors were obtained from a man in his 60s with COVID-19, enrolled during active disease.

DNA of the CDR3: TGTGCCAGCAGTTTTAGGGGTTCATCCTCTGGAAACACCATATATTTT. Protein: CASSFRGSSSGNTIYF. The chain has TRBV5-6 and TRBJ1-3; weak D call: TRBD1 (5 bases). The V and J ends lost 5 bases and 0 bases respectively, with 15 bases between them. There are 16 residues in the CDR3. Germline V CDR1 and CDR2: SGHDT, YYEEEE.

The V gene is TRBV30, the J gene TRBJ1-4; TRBD1 aligns across 8 bases. Germline assignment: CDR1 GTSNPN and CDR2 SVGIG (reference sequence). With 3 bases clipped from V and 5 bases from J, the junction kept 5 bases outside the gene matches. The CDR3 spans 14 residues. This chain's CDR3 is CAWRAGTGNEKLFF. The CDR3 DNA sequence: TGTGCCTGGAGGGCCGGGACAGGCAATGAAAAACTGTTTTTT.

The rearrangement joins TRBV18 to TRBJ2-3; D is undetermined. The CDR3 extends over 14 amino acids. Trimming removed 2 bases at V and 6 bases at J, with 12 bases between. Germline V gene sequence: CDR1 KGHSH, CDR2 LQKENI. CDR3 nucleotides: TGTGCCAGCTCACCAAATGGCCCCCCGGATACGCAGTATTTT. It specifies CASSPNGPPDTQYF.

This chain joins TRBV27 and TRBJ2-6, with D possibly TRBD1 on 6 matching bases. With 3 bases removed from V and 0 bases from J, the gap between germline ends came to 12 bases. Germline V gene data show CDR1 as MNHEY and CDR2 as SMNVEV (reference sequence). This CDR3 contains 17 residues. The CDR3 loop is CASSFRTDPSGANVLTF. Here the CDR3 DNA reads TGTGCCAGCAGTTTCAGGACAGACCCCTCTGGGGCCAACGTCCTGACTTTC.

The rearrangement uses TRBV6-5 and TRBJ2-6, with D maybe TRBD1 (7 bases). Germline lookup yields CDR1 MNHEY and CDR2 SVGAGI. CDR3 length: 15 residues. The ends were cut back, 11 bases at V and 4 bases at J, with 18 bases in the middle. CDR3 DNA sequence: TGTGCCGGAGGGAAACAGGGGACCGGGGCCAACGTCCTGACTTTC. Its translation: CAGGKQGTGANVLTF.

The V and J genes are TRBV7-2 and TRBJ2-7; D might be TRBD2 (5 bases). Per the germline V gene, CDR1 is SGHTA and CDR2 is FQGNSA. V was pared by 5 bases and J by 2 bases, with 13 bases between. CDR3 size: 14 residues. The CDR3 loop is CASSLKTGTYEQYF. The CDR3 DNA sequence: TGTGCCAGCAGCCTCAAGACGGGGACCTACGAGCAGTACTTC. The whole variable domain, filled in from reference TRBV7-2 and TRBJ2-7, reads GAGVSQSPSNKVTEKGKDVELRCDPISGHTALYWYRQSLGQGLEFLIYFQGNSAPDKSGLPSDRFSAERTGGSVSTLTIQRTQQEDSAVYLCASSLKTGTYEQYFGPGTRLTVT.

V gene TRBV19 combines with J gene TRBJ2-1; D possibly corresponds to TRBD1 (6 bases). This CDR3 is 15 amino acids long. Trimming cost V 5 bases and J 2 bases, with 13 bases left between them. CDR1 and CDR2 (germline): LNHDA, SQIVND (reference sequence). The CDR3, as DNA: TGTGCCAGTAGTCCGGGACAAGGACCCTACAATGAGCAGTTCTTC. Protein: CASSPGQGPYNEQFF.

The chain employs TRBV6-6 and TRBJ1-2, with D possibly matching TRBD1 (5 bases). CDR1 MNHNY and CDR2 SVGAGI come from the germline V gene (reference sequence). This CDR3 has 15 residues. Deletions cut 6 bases from V and 2 bases from J, with 16 bases between. In DNA form, the CDR3 reads TGTGCCAGCAGCCCCATAACGTCAGGGAACTATGGCTACACCTTC. It specifies CASSPITSGNYGYTF.

The genes are TRBV3-1 (or the pseudogene TRBV3-2) and TRBJ2-2; D is possibly TRBD2 (6 bases). The V gene lost 1 base and the J gene lost 0 bases, with 12 bases spanning the gap. Per germline, CDR1 LGHDT and CDR2 YNNKEL (reference sequence). The CDR3 totals 17 residues. CDR3 protein: CASSQGGAGSNTGELFF. The CDR3 coding sequence is TGTGCCAGCAGCCAAGGGGGAGCGGGCTCGAACACCGGGGAGCTGTTTTTT.

This chain connects TRBV4-2 to TRBJ2-1; D possibly corresponds to TRBD1 (5 bases). The ends were cut back, 1 base at V and 14 bases at J, with 12 bases in the middle. Germline CDR1 is LGHNA and CDR2 is YNFKEQ. The length of the CDR3 is 12 residues. The CDR3 sequence is CASSQAAGQEFF. The CDR3 region has the DNA TGTGCCAGCAGCCAAGCCGCAGGACAAGAGTTCTTC.

V gene TRBV7-2 combines with J gene TRBJ1-5; the D gene is possibly TRBD1 (5 bases). Trimming took 2 bases from V and 4 from J, leaving 15 bases between them. Germline loops: CDR1 SGHTA, CDR2 FQGNSA. The CDR3 consists of 16 residues. The CDR3 reads CASSLHGGVPNQPQHF. The CDR3 DNA reads as TGTGCCAGCAGCTTACATGGAGGGGTCCCAAATCAGCCCCAGCATTTT.

The chain is built from TRBV19 and TRBJ2-1; tentative D call: TRBD2 (6 bases). The CDR3 contains 15 residues. Between the trimmed V and J ends, which lost 7 bases and 4 bases, there was a span of 17 bases. Germline-derived CDR1 and CDR2 are LNHDA and SQIVND (reference sequence). The CDR3 nucleotides are TGTGCCAGTACCAACCGGGACGGGACTTACAATGAGCAGTTCTTC. Its protein product is CASTNRDGTYNEQFF.

The gene calls are TRBV29-1 and TRBJ1-2; D not certain. This CDR3 region has 11 residues. Germline CDR1 and CDR2: SQVTM and ANQGSEA. V lost 7 bases, J lost 8 bases, and 14 bases lay in between. Written as DNA, the CDR3 is TGCAGCGGGAGCGAGGGCTCAGGCTACACCTTC. Translated: CSGSEGSGYTF.

The chain carries TRBV7-3 and TRBJ2-1; 13 bases agree with TRBD2. CDR1 is SGHTA and CDR2 is FQGTGA in the germline V gene. Unmatched junction bases numbered 9, after V lost 4 bases and J lost 9 bases. The CDR3 runs 16 residues. As DNA, the CDR3 is TGTGCCAGCAGCTCACAGACTAGCGGGAGGTCGGGTGAGCAGTTCTTC. Residues: CASSSQTSGRSGEQFF.